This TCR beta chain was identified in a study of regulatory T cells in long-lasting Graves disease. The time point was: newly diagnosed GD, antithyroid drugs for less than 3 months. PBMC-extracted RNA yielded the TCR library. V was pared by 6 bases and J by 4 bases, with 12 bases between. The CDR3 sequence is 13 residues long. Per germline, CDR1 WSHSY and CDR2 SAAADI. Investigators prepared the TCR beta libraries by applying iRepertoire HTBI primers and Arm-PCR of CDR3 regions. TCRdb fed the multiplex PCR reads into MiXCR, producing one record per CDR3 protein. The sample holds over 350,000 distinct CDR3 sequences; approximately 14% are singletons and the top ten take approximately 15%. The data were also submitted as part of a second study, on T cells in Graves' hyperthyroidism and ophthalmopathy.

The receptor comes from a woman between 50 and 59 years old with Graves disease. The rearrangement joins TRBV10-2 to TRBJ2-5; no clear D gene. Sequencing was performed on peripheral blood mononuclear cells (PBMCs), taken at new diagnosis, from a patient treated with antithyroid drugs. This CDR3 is CASRRQIGETQYF. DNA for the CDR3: TGCGCCAGCAGGAGGCAAATAGGAGAGACCCAGTACTTC.